A single sample is the source of the 11 T cell receptor beta chains below, sequenced in a study of T cell changes during pregnancy in multiple sclerosis. TCRdb's table, derived via immunoSEQ multiplex PCR, lists solely in-frame clones and lacks some. The data contain tens of thousands of clones, roughly 90% of them singletons. The specimen was peripheral blood, collected in the first trimester of pregnancy. The receptors were sampled from a female donor with multiple sclerosis, enrolled in a pregnancy study.

The chain has TRBV4-3 and TRBJ2-1; unclear D gene. The V gene lost 0 bases and the J gene lost 8 bases, with 8 bases spanning the gap. Germline assignment: CDR1 LGHNA and CDR2 YSLEER. The length of the CDR3 is 13 residues. CDR3 DNA sequence: TGCGCCAGCAGCCAAGACGCACGGTATGAGCAGTTCTTC. It translates to CASSQDARYEQFF.

The chain links TRBV30 to TRBJ2-2; D is perhaps TRBD2 (5 bases). Germline values: CDR1 GTSNPN, CDR2 SVGIG (reference sequence). Trimming cost V 0 bases and J 6 bases, with 8 bases left between them. This CDR3 has 13 residues. The CDR3 nucleotides read TGTGCCTGGAGTGTGTCCGGGGCCGGGGAGCTGTTTTTT. Residues: CAWSVSGAGELFF.

This chain links TRBV4-1 with TRBJ2-7; 8 nucleotides align to TRBD2. Germline values: CDR1 MGHRA, CDR2 YSYEKL. The CDR3 has 14 residues. The junction had 6 bases not matched to a gene; V was cut back by 4 bases and J by 4 bases. CDR3 sequence reads: CASSRGLGQYEQYF. Written as DNA, the CDR3 is TGCGCCAGCAGCCGGGGACTAGGGCAGTACGAGCAGTACTTC.

This rearrangement joins TRBV6-5 to TRBJ1-5; 9 bases fit TRBD1. The CDR3 sequence is 16 residues long. V was clipped by 3 bases and J by 6 bases; unmatched bases: 9. CDR1 MNHEY and CDR2 SVGAGI come from the germline V gene. The CDR3 spells CASSYSTGGEGQPQHF. In DNA, the CDR3 is TGTGCCAGCAGTTATTCCACAGGGGGCGAGGGTCAGCCCCAGCATTTT.

V and J are TRBV6-6 and TRBJ1-5, with 8 bases aligning to TRBD1. The CDR3 runs 13 residues. Germline V gene data show CDR1 as MNHNY and CDR2 as SVGAGI (reference sequence). Germline trimming cut 6 bases from V and 2 bases from J; bases unmatched to any gene: 0. DNA for the CDR3: TGTGCCAGCAGGGGACAGGGCAATCAGCCCCAGCATTTT. This translates into CASRGQGNQPQHF.

This clone showed up just once. The chain recombines TRBV7-2 with TRBJ2-7, with 11 nucleotides matching TRBD2. The CDR3 extends over 15 amino acids. The ends lost 5 bases at V and 4 bases at J; junction bases unmatched: 7. Germline CDR1 is SGHTA and CDR2 is FQGNSA. The CDR3 DNA reads as TGTGCCAGCAGCCCTTCCGGGACTAGCGGTTACGAGCAGTACTTC. Protein: CASSPSGTSGYEQYF.

The CDR3 loop is CASSYLRDREKLFF. In nucleotides, the CDR3 is TGTGCCAGCAGTTACCTCAGGGATCGGGAAAAACTGTTTTTT. V usage is TRBV6-5 and J usage is TRBJ1-4; D possibly corresponds to TRBD1 (5 bases). Germline CDR1 MNHEY, CDR2 SVGAGI. This CDR3 region has 14 residues. V was trimmed by 2 bases and J by 8 bases, leaving 12 bases between them.

The CDR3 region has the DNA TGTGCCAGCAGCGCGGGAGTAATGAACGAGCAGTACTTC. It codes for CASSAGVMNEQYF. V gene TRBV7-9 combines with J gene TRBJ2-7, with TRBD2 matching 7 bases. Unmatched junction bases numbered 6, after V lost 5 bases and J lost 5 bases. The germline gives CDR1 SEHNR, CDR2 FQNEAQ (reference sequence). The CDR3 runs 13 residues.

The chain combines TRBV5-1 with TRBJ1-4, with unresolved D. The germline V gene has CDR1 SGHRS and CDR2 YFSETQ. This CDR3 is 14 amino acids long. Trimming pared 0 bases from V and 4 bases from J, leaving 7 bases between. This chain's CDR3 is CASSLAGSNEKLFF. The CDR3 nucleotides are TGCGCCAGCAGCTTGGCCGGGAGTAATGAAAAACTGTTTTTT.

As for this clone: Additional DNA sequences in this sample encode the identical CDR3. The CDR3 region has the DNA TGCGCCAGCAGCTCGGGACAGGGGGCGTACGAGCAGTACTTC. This translates into CASSSGQGAYEQYF. V and J are TRBV5-1 and TRBJ2-7, with 12 positions matching TRBD1. From germline, CDR1 is SGHRS and CDR2 YFSETQ. CDR3 length: 14 amino acids. With 3 bases clipped from V and 4 bases from J, the junction kept 2 bases outside the gene matches.

The V and J genes are TRBV7-3 and TRBJ1-1, with 10 bases matching TRBD1. This CDR3 is 15 amino acids long. V shed 5 bases and J 6 bases; nucleotides not matched to a gene: 9. CDR1 and CDR2 (germline): SGHTA, FQGTGA. In DNA form, the CDR3 reads TGTGCCAGCAGCCCGGGACAGGGGAGGTTCGCTGAAGCTTTCTTT. Its translation: CASSPGQGRFAEAFF.